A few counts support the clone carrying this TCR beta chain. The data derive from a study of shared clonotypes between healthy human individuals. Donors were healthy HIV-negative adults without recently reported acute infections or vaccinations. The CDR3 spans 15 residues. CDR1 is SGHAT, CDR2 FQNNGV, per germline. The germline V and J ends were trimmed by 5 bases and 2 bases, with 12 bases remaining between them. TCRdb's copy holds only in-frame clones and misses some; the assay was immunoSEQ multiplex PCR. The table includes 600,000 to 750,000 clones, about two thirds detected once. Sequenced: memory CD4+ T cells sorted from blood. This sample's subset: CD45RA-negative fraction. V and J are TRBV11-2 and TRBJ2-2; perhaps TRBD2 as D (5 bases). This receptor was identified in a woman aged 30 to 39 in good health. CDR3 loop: CASSRGQDNTGELFF. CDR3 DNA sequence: TGTGCCAGCAGCCGGGGTCAGGACAACACCGGGGAGCTGTTTTTT.